This T cell receptor beta chain was retrieved from a study of blood T cell repertoires in COVID-19. At least ten counts were recorded for this clone. Clones were sequenced by immunoSEQ multiplex PCR, and TCRdb holds only the in-frame ones, with some missing. The table includes 200,000 to 300,000 clones, about 90% detected once. Germline V lookup: CDR1 MNHEY, CDR2 SVGAGI. Trimming shortened V by 5 bases and J by 6 bases, and 13 bases separated the two germline ends. This CDR3 region has 13 residues. The sequenced material came from peripheral blood. The receptor's source is a man aged 60 to 69 who had recovered from COVID-19. The rearrangement links TRBV6-5 to TRBJ1-2; D perhaps matches TRBD1 (5 bases). Written as DNA, the CDR3 is TGTGCCAGCAGTCCTGGGGCAGCCCATGGCTACACCTTC. Its translation is CASSPGAAHGYTF.